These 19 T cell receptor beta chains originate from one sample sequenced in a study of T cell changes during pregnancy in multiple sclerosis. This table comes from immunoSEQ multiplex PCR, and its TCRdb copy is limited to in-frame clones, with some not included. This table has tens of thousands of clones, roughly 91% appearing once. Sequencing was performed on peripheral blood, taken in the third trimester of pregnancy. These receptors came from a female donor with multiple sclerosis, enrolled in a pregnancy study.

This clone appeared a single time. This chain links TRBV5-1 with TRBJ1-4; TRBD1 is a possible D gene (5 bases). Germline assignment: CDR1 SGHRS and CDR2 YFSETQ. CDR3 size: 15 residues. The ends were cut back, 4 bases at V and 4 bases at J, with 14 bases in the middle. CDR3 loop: CASSPTPGGNEKLFF. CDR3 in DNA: TGCGCCAGCAGCCCTACCCCGGGGGGTAATGAAAAACTGTTTTTT.

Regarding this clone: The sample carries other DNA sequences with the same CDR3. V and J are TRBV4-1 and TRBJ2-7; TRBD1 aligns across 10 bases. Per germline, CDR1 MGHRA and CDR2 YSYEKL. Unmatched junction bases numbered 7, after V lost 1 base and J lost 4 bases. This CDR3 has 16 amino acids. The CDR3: CASSQGPGQGTYEQYF. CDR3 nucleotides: TGCGCCAGCAGCCAAGGGCCGGGACAGGGGACGTACGAGCAGTACTTC.

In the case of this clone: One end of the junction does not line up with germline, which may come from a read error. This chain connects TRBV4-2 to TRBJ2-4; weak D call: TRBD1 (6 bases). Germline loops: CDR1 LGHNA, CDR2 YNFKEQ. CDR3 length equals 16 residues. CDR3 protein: CASSEDRLLAKNIQYF. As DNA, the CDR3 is TGTGCCAGCAGCGAAGACAGGCTCCTAGCCAAAAACATTCAGTACTTC.

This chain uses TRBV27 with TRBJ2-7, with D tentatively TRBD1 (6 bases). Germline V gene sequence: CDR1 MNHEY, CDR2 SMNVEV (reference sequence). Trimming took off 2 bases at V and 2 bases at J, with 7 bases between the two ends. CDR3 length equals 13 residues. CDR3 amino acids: CASSLGQTYEQYF. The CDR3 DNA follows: TGTGCCAGCAGTTTAGGACAGACCTACGAGCAGTACTTC.

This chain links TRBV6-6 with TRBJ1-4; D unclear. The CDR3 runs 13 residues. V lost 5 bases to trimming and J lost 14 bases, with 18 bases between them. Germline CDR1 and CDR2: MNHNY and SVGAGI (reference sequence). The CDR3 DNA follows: TGTGCCAGCAGTGAGGGCCGTCCACGTCTGCTGTTTTTT. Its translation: CASSEGRPRLLFF.

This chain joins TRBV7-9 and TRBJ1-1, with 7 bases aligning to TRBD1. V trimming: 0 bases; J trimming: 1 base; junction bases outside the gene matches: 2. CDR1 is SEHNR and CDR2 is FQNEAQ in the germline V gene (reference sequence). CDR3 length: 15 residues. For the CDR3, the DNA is TGTGCCAGCAGCTTAGCCGGGACAGCGAACACTGAAGCTTTCTTT. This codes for CASSLAGTANTEAFF. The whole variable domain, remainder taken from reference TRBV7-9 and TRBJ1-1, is DTGVSQNPRHKITKRGQNVTFRCDPISEHNRLYWYRQTLGQGPEFLTYFQNEAQLEKSRLLSDRFSAERPKGSFSTLEIQRTEQGDSAMYLCASSLAGTANTEAFFGQGTRLTVV.

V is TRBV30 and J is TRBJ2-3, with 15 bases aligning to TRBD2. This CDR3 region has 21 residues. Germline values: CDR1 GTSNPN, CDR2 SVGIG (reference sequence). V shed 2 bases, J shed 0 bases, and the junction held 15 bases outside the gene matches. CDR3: CAWSTPRGLAGGRVSTDTQYF. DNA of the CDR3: TGTGCCTGGAGTACCCCAAGAGGACTAGCGGGGGGGAGAGTCAGCACAGATACGCAGTATTTT.

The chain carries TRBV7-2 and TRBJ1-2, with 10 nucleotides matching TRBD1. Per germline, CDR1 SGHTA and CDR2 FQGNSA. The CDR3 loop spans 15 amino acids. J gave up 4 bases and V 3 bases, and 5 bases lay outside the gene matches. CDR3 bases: TGTGCCAGCAGCTTCGACAGGGGGCGAACCTATGGCTACACCTTC. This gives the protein CASSFDRGRTYGYTF. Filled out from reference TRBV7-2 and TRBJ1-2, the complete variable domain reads GAGVSQSPSNKVTEKGKDVELRCDPISGHTALYWYRQSLGQGLEFLIYFQGNSAPDKSGLPSDRFSAERTGGSVSTLTIQRTQQEDSAVYLCASSFDRGRTYGYTFGSGTRLTVV.

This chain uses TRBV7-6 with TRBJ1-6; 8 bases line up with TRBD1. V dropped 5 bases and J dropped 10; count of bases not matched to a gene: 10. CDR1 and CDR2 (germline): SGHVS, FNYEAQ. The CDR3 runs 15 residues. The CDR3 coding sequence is TGTGCCAGCAGCCTTCGTTCAGGGGGCGACTCACCCCTCCACTTT. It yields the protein CASSLRSGGDSPLHF. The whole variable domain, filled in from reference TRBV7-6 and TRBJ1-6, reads GAGVSQSPRYKVTKRGQDVALRCDPISGHVSLYWYRQALGQGPEFLTYFNYEAQQDKSGLPNDRFSAERPEGSISTLTIQRTEQRDSAMYRCASSLRSGGDSPLHFGNGTRLTVT.

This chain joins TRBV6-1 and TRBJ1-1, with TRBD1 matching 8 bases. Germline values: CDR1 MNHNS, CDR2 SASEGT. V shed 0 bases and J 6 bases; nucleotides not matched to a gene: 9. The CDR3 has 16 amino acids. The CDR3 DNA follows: TGTGCCAGCAGTGAAGCGCTCTGGCAGGGGGCCGCTGAAGCTTTCTTT. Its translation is CASSEALWQGAAEAFF.

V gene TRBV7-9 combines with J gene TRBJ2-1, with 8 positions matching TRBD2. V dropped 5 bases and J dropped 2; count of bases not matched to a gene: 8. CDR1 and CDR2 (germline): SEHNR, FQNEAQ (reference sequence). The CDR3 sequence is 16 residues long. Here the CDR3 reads CASSTRGGTPYNEQFF. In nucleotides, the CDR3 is TGTGCCAGCAGCACTCGGGGGGGCACGCCCTACAATGAGCAGTTCTTC.

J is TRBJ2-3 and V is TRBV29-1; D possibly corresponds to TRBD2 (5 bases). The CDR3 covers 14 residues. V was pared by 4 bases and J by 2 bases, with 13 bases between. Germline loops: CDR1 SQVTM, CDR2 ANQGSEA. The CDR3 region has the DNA TGCAGCGTTGCCCCCTATAGCGTCACAGATACGCAGTATTTT. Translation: CSVAPYSVTDTQYF.

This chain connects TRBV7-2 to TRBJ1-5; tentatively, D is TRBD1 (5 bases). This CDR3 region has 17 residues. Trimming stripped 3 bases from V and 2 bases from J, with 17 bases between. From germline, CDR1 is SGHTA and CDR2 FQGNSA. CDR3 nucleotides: TGTGCCAGCAGCTTGAGCGTTGGGGGGGTACGCAATCAGCCCCAGCATTTT. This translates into CASSLSVGGVRNQPQHF. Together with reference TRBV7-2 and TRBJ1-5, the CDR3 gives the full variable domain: GAGVSQSPSNKVTEKGKDVELRCDPISGHTALYWYRQSLGQGLEFLIYFQGNSAPDKSGLPSDRFSAERTGGSVSTLTIQRTQQEDSAVYLCASSLSVGGVRNQPQHFGDGTRLSIL.

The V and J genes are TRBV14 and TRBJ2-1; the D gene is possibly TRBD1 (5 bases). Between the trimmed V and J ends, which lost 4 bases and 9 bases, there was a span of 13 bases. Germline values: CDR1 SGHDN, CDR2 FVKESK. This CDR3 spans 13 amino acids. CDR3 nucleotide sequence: TGTGCCAGCAGCCCGCGTAAGGGGCCTGAGCAGTTCTTC. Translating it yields CASSPRKGPEQFF.

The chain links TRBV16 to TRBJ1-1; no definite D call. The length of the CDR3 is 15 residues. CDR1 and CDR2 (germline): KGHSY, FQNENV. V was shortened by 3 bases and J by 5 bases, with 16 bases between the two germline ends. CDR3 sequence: CASSHVKEGNTEAFF. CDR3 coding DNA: TGTGCCAGCAGCCACGTGAAGGAGGGTAATACTGAAGCTTTCTTT.

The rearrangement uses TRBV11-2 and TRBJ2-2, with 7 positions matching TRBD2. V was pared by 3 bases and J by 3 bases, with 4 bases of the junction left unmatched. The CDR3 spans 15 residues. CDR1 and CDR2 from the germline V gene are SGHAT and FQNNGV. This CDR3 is CASSFGGRDTGELFF. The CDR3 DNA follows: TGTGCCAGCAGCTTCGGGGGGAGGGACACCGGGGAGCTGTTTTTT.

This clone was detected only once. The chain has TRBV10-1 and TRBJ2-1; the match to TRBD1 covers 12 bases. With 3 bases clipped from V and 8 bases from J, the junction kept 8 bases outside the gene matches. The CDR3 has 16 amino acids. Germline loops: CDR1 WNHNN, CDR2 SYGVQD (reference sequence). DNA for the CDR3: TGCGCCAGCAGTGACGGGGACAGGGGGCGATTCGATGAGCAGTTCTTC. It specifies CASSDGDRGRFDEQFF.

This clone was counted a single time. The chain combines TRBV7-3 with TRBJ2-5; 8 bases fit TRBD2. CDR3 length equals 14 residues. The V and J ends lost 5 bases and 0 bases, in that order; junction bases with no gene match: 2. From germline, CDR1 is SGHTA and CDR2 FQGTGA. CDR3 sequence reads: CASSPGGYQETQYF. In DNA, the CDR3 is TGTGCCAGCAGCCCGGGGGGGTACCAAGAGACCCAGTACTTC. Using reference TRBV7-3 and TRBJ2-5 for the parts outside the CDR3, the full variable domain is GAGVSQTPSNKVTEKGKYVELRCDPISGHTALYWYRQSLGQGPEFLIYFQGTGAADDSGLPNDRFFAVRPEGSVSTLKIQRTERGDSAVYLCASSPGGYQETQYFGPGTRLLVL.

CDR3 amino acids: CASREGTATNEKLFF. The DNA of the CDR3 is TGTGCCAGTAGAGAGGGGACTGCAACTAATGAAAAACTGTTTTTT. The genes are TRBV19 and TRBJ1-4; TRBD1 might be the D (5 bases). Germline V gene lookup returns CDR1 LNHDA and CDR2 SQIVND (reference sequence). The CDR3 is made up of 15 amino acids. V gave up 6 bases and J gave up 0 bases, with 11 bases separating them.